The 10 T cell receptor beta chains listed next were all sequenced from one sample in a study of cytomegalovirus exposure and HLA in healthy donors. In the PCR, 60 Vbeta and 13 Jbeta primers were used. Measured with immunoSEQ multiplex PCR; TCRdb has only the in-frame clones, and not every one. This sample contains tens of thousands of clones. The sequenced material came from PBMCs. The receptors shown here come from a woman in her forties in good health and CMV-seronegative.

The V and J genes are TRBV5-1 and TRBJ2-1, with a tentative D call TRBD1 (7 bases). The CDR3 runs 14 residues. Germline-derived CDR1 and CDR2 are SGHRS and YFSETQ. The germline V and J ends were trimmed by 3 bases and 5 bases, with 12 bases remaining between them. The chain's CDR3 is CASSYDREDNEQFF. The CDR3 DNA sequence: TGCGCCAGCAGCTATGACAGGGAGGACAATGAGCAGTTCTTC.

The chain employs TRBV5-1 and TRBJ2-5, with 7 bases fitting TRBD1. This CDR3 is built from 15 residues. The germline V gene encodes CDR1 SGHRS and CDR2 YFSETQ. V lost 0 bases and J lost 7; bases outside the gene matches: 9. The CDR3 region is CASSLAESGGATQYF. The DNA of the CDR3 is TGCGCCAGCAGCTTGGCCGAGTCAGGGGGTGCGACCCAGTACTTC.

This chain joins TRBV9 and TRBJ2-5, with 7 bases that match TRBD1. This CDR3 has 14 residues. V shed 4 bases and J 1 base; nucleotides not matched to a gene: 4. Germline CDR1 SGDLS, CDR2 YYNGEE. The DNA of the CDR3 is TGTGCCAGCAGCTCGGGACAGCCCCAAGAGACCCAGTACTTC. Protein: CASSSGQPQETQYF.

The chain recombines TRBV7-9 with TRBJ2-7; a possible D gene is TRBD2 (6 bases). The CDR3 runs 12 residues. Germline V lookup: CDR1 SEHNR, CDR2 FQNEAQ (reference sequence). V lost 5 bases, J lost 6 bases, and 11 bases lay in between. For the CDR3, the DNA is TGTGCCAGCAGCCCGACTAGTCTCGAGCAGTACTTC. The encoded protein is CASSPTSLEQYF.

The chain carries TRBV13 and TRBJ2-7, with TRBD2 matching 7 bases. The ends lost 4 bases at V and 2 bases at J; junction bases unmatched: 5. This CDR3 comprises 14 residues. Germline CDR1 and CDR2: PRHDT and FYEKMQ (reference sequence). The DNA for the CDR3 is TGTGCCAGCAGCTCCTCTAGCGGCCCCTACGAGCAGTACTTC. This translates into CASSSSSGPYEQYF.

The DNA of the CDR3 is TGTGCCTGGAGTGGTCCAGGGTCCAACACGGATACGCAGTATTTT. It specifies CAWSGPGSNTDTQYF. The rearrangement links TRBV30 to TRBJ2-3, with D perhaps matching TRBD1 (5 bases). Germline V gives CDR1 GTSNPN, CDR2 SVGIG (reference sequence). The CDR3 length is 15 residues. Trimming took off 1 base at V and 6 bases at J, with 17 bases between the two ends.

The CDR3 protein is CASSLAQANEQYF. The CDR3 nucleotides are TGTGCCAGCAGCTTAGCCCAGGCGAACGAGCAGTACTTC. This chain uses TRBV7-9 with TRBJ2-7; D is undetermined. The CDR3 contains 13 residues. The V gene's germline CDR1 is SEHNR and CDR2 FQNEAQ (reference sequence). The V gene lost 0 bases and the J gene lost 5 bases, with 8 bases spanning the gap.

This sequence joins TRBV7-9 and TRBJ1-1; TRBD1 might be the D (5 bases). V dropped 4 bases and J dropped 6 bases, with 15 bases sitting between them. This CDR3 contains 14 residues. Germline V gene sequence: CDR1 SEHNR, CDR2 FQNEAQ (reference sequence). CDR3 nucleotide sequence: TGTGCCAGCAGCTCCGGGGGGACCGGCGCTGAAGCTTTCTTT. It yields the protein CASSSGGTGAEAFF.

The V and J genes are TRBV18 and TRBJ2-7; 10 positions agree with TRBD2. The CDR3 sequence is 14 residues long. With V trimmed by 3 bases and J by 3 bases, 2 bases remained unmatched. In germline, CDR1 is KGHSH, CDR2 LQKENI. CDR3 sequence: CASSPPSGSYEQYF. The CDR3 nucleotides read TGTGCCAGCTCACCCCCTAGCGGGAGCTACGAGCAGTACTTC.

The genes are TRBV27 and TRBJ1-2; possibly TRBD1 for D (6 bases). CDR1 is MNHEY and CDR2 is SMNVEV in the germline V gene (reference sequence). V lost 5 bases and J 7 bases, leaving 17 bases between the germline ends. This CDR3 comprises 14 residues. The CDR3 is CASSPLQGRGGYTF. The CDR3 DNA reads TGTGCCAGCAGTCCGCTACAGGGCCGGGGTGGCTACACCTTC.